This TCR beta chain was identified in a study of cytotoxic CD8 clonotypes in ibrutinib-treated CLL. As for this clone: Its matching antigen is unknown.

The CDR3 contains 14 residues. Trimming left V 2 bases short and J 6 bases short, with 13 bases between. Germline V gene sequence: CDR1 SGHVS, CDR2 FNYEAQ. The intended depth for sequencing was 1 in 200,000 to 1 in 1 million T cells. Data came from immunoSEQ multiplex PCR; TCRdb stores just in-frame clones and leaves some out. The sample lists 150,000 to 200,000 clones; about 88% were seen once. Whole-study findings and limits: Patients with sustained remission and those progressing were sampled at differing times. Public clonotypes were rare and shrank or held steady on treatment.

The J gene is TRBJ1-1, the V gene TRBV7-6; D ambiguous. This TCR came from a human donor with chronic lymphocytic leukemia. The material sequenced was PBMCs, taken at disease progression, from a patient treated with ibrutinib. In DNA form, the CDR3 reads TGTGCCAGCAGCTTATTTGGGAGGGAACCTGAAGCTTTCTTT. Translating gives CASSLFGREPEAFF.